The source of this T cell receptor (beta chain) is a study of T cells after yellow fever vaccination (dated by TCRdb to about 2019). The study in broad terms: Libraries from fractions with low cell numbers were prepared with the SMART-Seq v4 Ultra Low Input RNA kit. To track T-cell clones before and after primary and booster YFV17D yellow fever vaccination, bulk TCR alpha and beta repertoires were sequenced longitudinally. Two healthy male donors, one aged 18 to 30 and one aged 30 to 39 years, were included in the cohort. Blood was drawn at multiple timepoints before and after primary and secondary immunization, with bulk PBMC replicates and cell subsets isolated.

Sequencer: Illumina NovaSeq 6000. TCR cDNA was made using 5'RACE template switching, a step that added a universal primer site and unique molecular identifiers. cDNA synthesis was primed from both the TCR alpha and TCR beta constant segments. Library amplification involved two PCR steps, and the second step added sample barcodes and sequencing adapters. Sequencing of the libraries was done on either Illumina HiSeq 2500 (2x100 bp) or NovaSeq (2x150 bp). For the original study's pipeline: Demultiplexing of reads and collapsing into UMI consensus sequences were performed with MIGEC, and V(D)J alignment was carried out with MiXCR. Vaccine-responding clonotypes were defined with edgeR using replicate PBMC samples, requiring FDR below 0.01 and a log2 fold change above 5 up to day 15. Bulk clonotypes were assigned CD4 or CD8 identity according to which sequenced CD4 or CD8 repertoire held them at higher abundance. TCRdb's own reprocessing of the public reads used fastp at Q25 and MiXCR and kept productive beta chains. Each CDR3 protein appears once, grouped with its most common genes and DNA. The V and J calls, along with clone size, are taken from TCRdb and not from the paper's own processing. This sample has about 430,000 distinct CDR3 sequences in its table, and around 19% of those were observed once. About 18% of the sample is taken by the ten largest.

What the study reported, not specific to this receptor: Compared with the primary T-cell response, the secondary T-cell response was faster but weaker, reaching its peak on day 5 rather than on day 15. A small share of clonotypes was detected in both CD4 and CD8 compartments, with the overlap likely arising from convergent recombination. FACS-sorted repertoires could contain abundant contaminating clonotypes from the bulk population, so computational filtering was required. Most clones expanded after primary vaccination were re-detected after the booster (around 96% of CD4 and more than 70% of CD8), suggesting broad memory maintenance. Because the study included only two donors, the extent to which the findings can be generalized is limited.

The intended sense of this specimen's treatment or condition label: live attenuated yellow fever vaccine strain. At each blood-draw timepoint, two biological replicates of bulk PBMCs were collected. PBMCs were isolated from peripheral blood using a standard Ficoll-Paque protocol. RNA was extracted with TriZol from bulk PBMCs, CD4 and CD8 fractions, and dextramer-positive and dextramer-negative fractions. With regard to this clonotype: The clone's antigen remains unknown. No base-level quality is on record; no much larger clone is a single base apart.

Measured from the cysteine to the phenylalanine, the CDR3 is 14 residues long. The entry retains the CDR3 DNA only, 42 bases that are in frame from base 1. V has 1 base trimmed and J has 6 bases trimmed; junction bases matching no gene number 3. Taken from the germline V gene, the CDR1 and CDR2 loops are SGHTA and FQGNSA. The sequence came from a man in his late teens or twenties who received the YFV17D yellow fever vaccine. This receptor chain uses TRBV7-2 and TRBJ2-1; TRBD2 lines up with 7 middle nucleotides. The sequencing used PBMCs, collected before the yellow fever booster vaccination. CDR3 loop: CASSLVGGVNEQFF. The DNA sequence reads TGTGCCAGCAGCTTAGTTGGGGGGGTCAATGAGCAGTTCTTC.